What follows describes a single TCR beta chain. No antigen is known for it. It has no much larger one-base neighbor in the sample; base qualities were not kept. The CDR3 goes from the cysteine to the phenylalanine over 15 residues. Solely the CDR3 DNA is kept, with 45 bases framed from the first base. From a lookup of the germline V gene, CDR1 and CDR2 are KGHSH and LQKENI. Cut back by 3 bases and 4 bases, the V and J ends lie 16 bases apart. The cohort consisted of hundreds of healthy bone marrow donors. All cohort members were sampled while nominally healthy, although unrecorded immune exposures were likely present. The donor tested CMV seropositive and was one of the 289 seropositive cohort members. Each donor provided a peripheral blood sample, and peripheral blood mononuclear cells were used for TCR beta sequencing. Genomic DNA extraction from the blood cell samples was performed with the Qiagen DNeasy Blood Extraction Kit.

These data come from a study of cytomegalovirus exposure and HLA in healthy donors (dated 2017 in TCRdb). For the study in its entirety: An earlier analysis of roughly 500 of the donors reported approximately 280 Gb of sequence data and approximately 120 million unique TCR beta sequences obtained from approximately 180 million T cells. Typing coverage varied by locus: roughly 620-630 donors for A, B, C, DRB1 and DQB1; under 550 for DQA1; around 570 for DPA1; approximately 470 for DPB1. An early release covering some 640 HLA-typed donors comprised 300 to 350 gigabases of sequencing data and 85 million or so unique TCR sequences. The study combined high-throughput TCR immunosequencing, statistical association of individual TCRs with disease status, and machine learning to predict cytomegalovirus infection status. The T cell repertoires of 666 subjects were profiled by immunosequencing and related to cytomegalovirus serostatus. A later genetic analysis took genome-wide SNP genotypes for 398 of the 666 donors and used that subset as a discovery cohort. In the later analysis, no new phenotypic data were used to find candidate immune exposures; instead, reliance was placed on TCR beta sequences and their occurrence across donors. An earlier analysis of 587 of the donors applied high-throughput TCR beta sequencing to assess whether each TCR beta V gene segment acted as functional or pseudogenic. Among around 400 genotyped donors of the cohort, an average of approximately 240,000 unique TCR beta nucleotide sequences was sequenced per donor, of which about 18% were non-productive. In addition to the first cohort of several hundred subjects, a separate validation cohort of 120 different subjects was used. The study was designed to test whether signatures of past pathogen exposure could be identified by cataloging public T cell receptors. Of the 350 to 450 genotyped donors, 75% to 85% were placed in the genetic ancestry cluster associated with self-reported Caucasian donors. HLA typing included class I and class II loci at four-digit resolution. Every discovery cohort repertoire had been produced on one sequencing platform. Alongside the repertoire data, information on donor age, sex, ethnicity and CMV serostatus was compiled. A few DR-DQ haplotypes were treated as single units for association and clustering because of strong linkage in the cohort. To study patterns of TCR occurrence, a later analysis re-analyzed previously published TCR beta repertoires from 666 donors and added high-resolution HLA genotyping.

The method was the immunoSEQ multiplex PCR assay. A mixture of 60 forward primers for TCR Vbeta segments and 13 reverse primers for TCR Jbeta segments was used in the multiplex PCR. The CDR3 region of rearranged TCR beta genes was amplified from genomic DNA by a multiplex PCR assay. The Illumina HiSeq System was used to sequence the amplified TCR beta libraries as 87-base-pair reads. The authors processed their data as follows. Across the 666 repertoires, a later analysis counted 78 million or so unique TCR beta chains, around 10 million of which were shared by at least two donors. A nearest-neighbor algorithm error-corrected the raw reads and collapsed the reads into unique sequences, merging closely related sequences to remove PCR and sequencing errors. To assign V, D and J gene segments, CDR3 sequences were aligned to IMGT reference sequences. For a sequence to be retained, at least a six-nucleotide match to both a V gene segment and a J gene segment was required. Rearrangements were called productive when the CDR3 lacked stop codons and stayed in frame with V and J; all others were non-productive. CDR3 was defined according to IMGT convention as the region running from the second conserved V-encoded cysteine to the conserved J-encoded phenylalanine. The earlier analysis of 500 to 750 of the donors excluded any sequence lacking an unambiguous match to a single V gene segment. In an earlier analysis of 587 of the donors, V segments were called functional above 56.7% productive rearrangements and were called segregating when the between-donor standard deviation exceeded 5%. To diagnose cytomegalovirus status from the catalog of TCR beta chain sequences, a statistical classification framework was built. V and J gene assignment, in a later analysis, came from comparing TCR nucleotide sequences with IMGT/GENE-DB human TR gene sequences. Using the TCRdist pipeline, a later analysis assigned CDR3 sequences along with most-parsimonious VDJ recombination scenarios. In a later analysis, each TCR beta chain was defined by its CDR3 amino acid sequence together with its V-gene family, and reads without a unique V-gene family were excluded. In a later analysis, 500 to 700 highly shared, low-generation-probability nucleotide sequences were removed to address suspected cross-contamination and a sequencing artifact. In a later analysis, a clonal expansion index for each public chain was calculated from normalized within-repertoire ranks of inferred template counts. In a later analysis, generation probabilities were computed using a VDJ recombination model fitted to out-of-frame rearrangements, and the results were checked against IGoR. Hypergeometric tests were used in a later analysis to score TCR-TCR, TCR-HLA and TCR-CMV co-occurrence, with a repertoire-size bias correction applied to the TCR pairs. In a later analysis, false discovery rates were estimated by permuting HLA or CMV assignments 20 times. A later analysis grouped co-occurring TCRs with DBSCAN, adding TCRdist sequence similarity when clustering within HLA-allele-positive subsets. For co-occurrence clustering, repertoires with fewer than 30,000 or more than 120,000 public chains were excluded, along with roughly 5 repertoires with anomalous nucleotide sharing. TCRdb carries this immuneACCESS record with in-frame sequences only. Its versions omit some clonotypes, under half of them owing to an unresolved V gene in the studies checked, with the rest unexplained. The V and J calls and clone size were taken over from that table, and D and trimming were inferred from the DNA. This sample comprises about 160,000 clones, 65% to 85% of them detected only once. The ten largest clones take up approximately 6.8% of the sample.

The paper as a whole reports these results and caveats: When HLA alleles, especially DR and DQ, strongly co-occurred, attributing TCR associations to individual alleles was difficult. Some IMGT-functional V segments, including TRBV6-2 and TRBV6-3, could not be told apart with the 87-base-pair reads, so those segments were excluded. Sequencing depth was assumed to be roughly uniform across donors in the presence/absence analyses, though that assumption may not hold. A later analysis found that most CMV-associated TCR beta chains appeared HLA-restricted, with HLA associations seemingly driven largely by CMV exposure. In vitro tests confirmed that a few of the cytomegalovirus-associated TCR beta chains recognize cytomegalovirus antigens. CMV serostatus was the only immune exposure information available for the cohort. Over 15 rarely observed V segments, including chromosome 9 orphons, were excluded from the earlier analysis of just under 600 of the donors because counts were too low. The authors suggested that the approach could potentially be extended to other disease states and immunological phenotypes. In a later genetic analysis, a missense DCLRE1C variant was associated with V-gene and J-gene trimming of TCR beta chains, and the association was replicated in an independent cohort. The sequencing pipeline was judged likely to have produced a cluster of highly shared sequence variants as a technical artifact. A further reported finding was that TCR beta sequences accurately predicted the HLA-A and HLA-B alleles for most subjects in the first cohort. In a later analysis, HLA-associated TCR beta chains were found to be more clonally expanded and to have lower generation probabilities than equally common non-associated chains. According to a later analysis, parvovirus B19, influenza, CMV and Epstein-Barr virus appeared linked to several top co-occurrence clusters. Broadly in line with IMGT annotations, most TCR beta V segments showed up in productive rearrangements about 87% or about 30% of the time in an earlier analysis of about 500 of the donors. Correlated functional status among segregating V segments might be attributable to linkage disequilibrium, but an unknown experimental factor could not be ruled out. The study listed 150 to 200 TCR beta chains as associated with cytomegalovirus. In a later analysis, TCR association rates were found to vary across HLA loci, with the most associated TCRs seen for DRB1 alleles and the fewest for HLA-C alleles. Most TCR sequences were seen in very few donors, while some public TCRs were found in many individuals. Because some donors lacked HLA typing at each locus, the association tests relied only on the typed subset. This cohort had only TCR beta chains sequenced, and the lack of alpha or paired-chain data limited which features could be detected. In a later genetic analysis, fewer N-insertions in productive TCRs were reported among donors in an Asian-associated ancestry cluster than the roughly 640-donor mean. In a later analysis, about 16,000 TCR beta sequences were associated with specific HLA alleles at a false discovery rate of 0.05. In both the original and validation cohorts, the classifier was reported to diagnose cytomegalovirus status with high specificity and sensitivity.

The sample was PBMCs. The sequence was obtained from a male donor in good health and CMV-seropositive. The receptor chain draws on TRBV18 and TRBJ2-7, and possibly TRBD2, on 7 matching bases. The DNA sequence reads TGTGCCAGCTCACCCCCCCGCGGGGGCGAATACGAGCAGTACTTC. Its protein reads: CASSPPRGGEYEQYF.